This T cell receptor (beta chain) was documented in a study of a mutant IDH1 vaccine in newly diagnosed glioma. Study-wide points: It seemed that pseudoprogression was not linked to changes in the top peripheral T cell clonotypes.

With regard to this clone: The antigen remains unidentified.

V shed 8 bases and J 4 bases; nucleotides not matched to a gene: 9. CDR1 and CDR2 (germline): WNHNN, SYGVQD (reference sequence). The CDR3 runs to 14 residues. As to time point: week 23, last vaccination. With topical imiquimod, each dose of the vaccine consisted of 300 ug of mutant IDH1 20-mer peptide. Repertoires were generated with immunoSEQ multiplex PCR, while TCRdb's copy carries only in-frame clones and drops some. The sample contains over 55,000 clones, around 80% of which appear only once. The V and J genes are TRBV10-1 and TRBJ2-3, with 7 bases matching TRBD1. The receptor was derived from a woman in her thirties or forties with glioma. Some clones in this sample may be carry-over from other donors' samples. This specimen consisted of PBMCs, obtained from a glioma patient whose treatment included an IDH1 peptide vaccine. The CDR3 region is CASSGTVLADTQYF. The CDR3 bases are TGCGCCAGCTCCGGGACAGTCCTGGCAGATACGCAGTATTTT.